This T cell receptor beta chain was captured by sequencing in a study of OX40 agonist ivuxolimab in advanced cancers. Study details: Participants averaged about 66 years of age (range roughly 23 to 79) and were around 80% male. Study-level findings and limits: At doses 0.1 to 3.0 mg/kg, CD4+ and CD8+ clones expanded.

The method was immunoSEQ multiplex PCR; TCRdb's version includes in-frame clones alone and lacks a portion of them. This sample has around 100,000 clones, with 70% to 90% found just once. Concerning this clone: Its target is not known.

This CDR3 is built from 10 residues. The germline V gene encodes CDR1 GTSNPN and CDR2 SVGIG (reference sequence). The clonotype originates from an adult with an advanced solid tumor such as melanoma, head and neck, liver or kidney cancer. This specimen consisted of CD4+ or CD8+ T cells sorted from blood, obtained in a trial of the OX40 agonist ivuxolimab. The chain carries TRBV30 and TRBJ2-5; D possibly corresponds to TRBD2 (5 bases). This CDR3 reads CARGQETQYF. DNA of the CDR3: TGTGCACGGGGTCAAGAGACCCAGTACTTC. Variable domain in full (rest from reference TRBV30 and TRBJ2-5): SQTIHQWPATLVQPVGSPLSLECTVEGTSNPNLYWYRQAAGRGLQLLFYSVGIGQISSEVPQNLSASRPQDRQFILSSKKLLLSDSGFYLCARGQETQYFGPGTRLLVL.